Listed here are 9 T cell receptor beta chains from one sample, sequenced in a study of blood T cell repertoires in COVID-19. Clones were read by immunoSEQ multiplex PCR, and TCRdb kept only the in-frame ones, dropping some. The repertoire consists of around 150,000 clones, with more than 75% occurring once and the leading ten covering less than 8%. Sequenced: PBMCs or T cells enriched from blood (not recorded which). The receptors derive from a woman in her forties or fifties who had recovered from COVID-19.

The chain employs TRBV5-1 and TRBJ1-1; TRBD1 matches 7 bases. Germline CDR1 SGHRS, CDR2 YFSETQ. CDR3 length: 16 amino acids. V trimming: 0 bases; J trimming: 7 bases; junction bases outside the gene matches: 12. CDR3 sequence (DNA): TGCGCCAGCAGCTTGGCCCTACAGGGGCAGGGCGGTGAAGCTTTCTTT. Amino acids: CASSLALQGQGGEAFF.

The genes are TRBV5-4 and TRBJ2-7; 9 nucleotides agree with TRBD1. The CDR3 is 13 amino acids. V was pared by 4 bases and J by 9 bases, with 8 bases of the junction left unmatched. The V gene's germline CDR1 is SGHNT and CDR2 YYREEE (reference sequence). This chain's CDR3 is CASSPDRGIGQYF. Written as DNA, the CDR3 is TGTGCCAGCAGCCCGGACAGGGGTATAGGGCAGTACTTC.

The V and J genes are TRBV19 and TRBJ2-7, with 8 positions matching TRBD1. Trimming cost V 5 bases and J 3 bases; bases outside gene matches: 3. The CDR3 is made up of 13 amino acids. Germline V gives CDR1 LNHDA, CDR2 SQIVND (reference sequence). The CDR3 region has the DNA TGTGCCAGTAGTTTCGGGACAGGCTACGAGCAGTACTTC. Its protein product is CASSFGTGYEQYF.

The chain recombines TRBV7-9 with TRBJ2-3; 8 bases map to TRBD1. The CDR3 contains 16 residues. V shed 5 bases, J shed 2 bases, and the junction held 9 bases outside the gene matches. CDR1 and CDR2 (germline): SEHNR, FQNEAQ (reference sequence). The CDR3 nucleotides are TGTGCCAGCAGCCCAGGCCGGGACAGGTTCACAGATACGCAGTATTTT. Its translation: CASSPGRDRFTDTQYF. Full variable domain (outside the CDR3, taken from reference TRBV7-9 and TRBJ2-3): DTGVSQNPRHKITKRGQNVTFRCDPISEHNRLYWYRQTLGQGPEFLTYFQNEAQLEKSRLLSDRFSAERPKGSFSTLEIQRTEQGDSAMYLCASSPGRDRFTDTQYFGPGTRLTVL.

A few counts support this clone. CDR3 nucleotide sequence: TGTGCCAGCGGCCGTCGGGGGGATAGCAATCAGCCCCAGCATTTT. It translates to CASGRRGDSNQPQHF. V usage is TRBV3-1 (or the pseudogene TRBV3-2) and J usage is TRBJ1-5, with a weak D call TRBD1 (5 bases). The germline CDR1 and CDR2 sequences are LGHDT and YNNKEL (reference sequence). V lost 8 bases and J lost 0, with 14 bases in between. CDR3 length: 15 amino acids.

The gene calls are TRBV9 and TRBJ2-7; D remains ambiguous. V was clipped by 3 bases and J by 3 bases, with 10 bases between them. Per the germline V gene, CDR1 is SGDLS and CDR2 is YYNGEE. This CDR3 spans 13 amino acids. For the CDR3, the DNA is TGTGCCAGCAGCGCCCCCCCTTACTACGAGCAGTACTTC. Protein: CASSAPPYYEQYF.

This clone is a singleton in its sample. V gene TRBV7-2 combines with J gene TRBJ2-1; D unresolved. This CDR3 has 13 residues. Germline CDR1 SGHTA, CDR2 FQGNSA. The germline V and J ends were trimmed by 5 bases and 2 bases, with 7 bases remaining between them. The CDR3 is CASSETTYNEQFF. The CDR3 DNA reads TGTGCCAGCAGCGAAACTACCTACAATGAGCAGTTCTTC.

This chain joins TRBV7-3 and TRBJ2-1, with 10 bases that match TRBD1. CDR1 is SGHTA, CDR2 FQGTGA, per germline. The V and J ends lost 5 bases and 6 bases, in that order; junction bases with no gene match: 4. The CDR3 runs to 14 residues. CDR3 sequence: CASSPGQGVNEQFF. In DNA, the CDR3 is TGTGCCAGCAGCCCCGGACAGGGGGTCAATGAGCAGTTCTTC.

The rearrangement uses TRBV10-3 and TRBJ1-6; TRBD1 might be the D (6 bases). The CDR3 is 13 amino acids. Trimming stripped 6 bases from V and 5 bases from J, with 8 bases between. The germline gives CDR1 ENHRY, CDR2 SYGVKD. Here the CDR3 reads CAIRGTNNSPLHF. CDR3 in DNA: TGTGCCATCAGGGGGACAAATAATTCACCCCTCCACTTT.